Presented here are 25 T cell receptor beta chains from one specimen sequenced in a study of cytomegalovirus exposure and HLA in healthy donors. A multiplex PCR was run with 60 Vbeta primers and 13 Jbeta primers. Only in-frame clones appear in the TCRdb table, and some are missing; sequencing was by immunoSEQ multiplex PCR. The top ten clones hold around 7.2% of a sample with 130,000 or so clones, roughly four fifths of them seen once. Material for sequencing was PBMCs. These receptors originate from a male donor in good health and CMV-seronegative.

This clone turned up a few times. The V and J genes are TRBV5-5 and TRBJ1-1; weak D call: TRBD1 (5 bases). Germline V gives CDR1 SGHKS, CDR2 YYEKEE (reference sequence). This CDR3 comprises 15 residues. Trimming shortened V by 3 bases and J by 4 bases, and 16 bases separated the two germline ends. The CDR3 spells CASSWDLGGSTEAFF. As DNA, the CDR3 is TGTGCCAGCAGCTGGGATTTGGGGGGTAGCACTGAAGCTTTCTTT.

This chain links TRBV30 with TRBJ2-2; TRBD1 might be the D (5 bases). This CDR3 contains 14 residues. Trimming removed 4 bases at V and 6 bases at J, with 15 bases between. Germline V gives CDR1 GTSNPN, CDR2 SVGIG (reference sequence). Here the CDR3 DNA reads TGTGCCTGGACCGACAGATTAATGGCCGGGGAGCTGTTTTTT. It translates to CAWTDRLMAGELFF.

This rearrangement joins TRBV6-1 to TRBJ2-1; 9 nucleotides line up with TRBD2. Germline CDR1 MNHNS, CDR2 SASEGT. The CDR3 runs 15 residues. V shed 2 bases and J 5 bases; nucleotides not matched to a gene: 4. This chain's CDR3 is CASSEFSGRNNEQFF. The CDR3 DNA follows: TGTGCCAGCAGTGAATTTAGCGGGAGAAACAATGAGCAGTTCTTC.

The rearrangement uses TRBV27 and TRBJ2-3, with D perhaps matching TRBD1 (7 bases). Germline V gene sequence: CDR1 MNHEY, CDR2 SMNVEV (reference sequence). Trimming cost V 2 bases and J 9 bases, with 24 bases left between them. The CDR3 length is 17 residues. CDR3 loop: CASSLTRQGGPAGTQYF. CDR3 in DNA: TGTGCCAGCAGTTTAACGCGTCAGGGGGGACCTGCAGGGACGCAGTATTTT.

A single count supports this clone. The chain links TRBV7-2 to TRBJ2-3; D unclear. V lost 1 base, J lost 0 bases, and 5 bases lay in between. From germline, CDR1 is SGHTA and CDR2 FQGNSA. The CDR3 spans 14 residues. The CDR3 loop is CASSLVESTDTQYF. CDR3 nucleotide sequence: TGTGCCAGCAGCTTAGTGGAGAGCACAGATACGCAGTATTTT.

As to this clone: At one boundary the junction diverges from the germline segment, which might be a read error. The gene calls are TRBV6-5 and TRBJ2-2; TRBD1 agrees at 9 bases. The V gene's germline CDR1 is MNHEY and CDR2 SVGAGI. The CDR3 totals 15 residues. The CDR3 loop is CASSYTGGEHRGAVF. In nucleotides, the CDR3 is TGTGCCAGCAGTTACACAGGGGGCGAACACCGGGGAGCTGTTTTT.

The chain is built from TRBV7-2 and TRBJ2-1; maybe TRBD2 (6 bases). The CDR3 is made up of 13 amino acids. V lost 5 bases and J lost 4, with 9 bases in between. Germline V lookup: CDR1 SGHTA, CDR2 FQGNSA. The CDR3 DNA reads as TGTGCCAGCAGCCAACTAGCTTACAATGAGCAGTTCTTC. The encoded protein is CASSQLAYNEQFF.

For this clone: The junction and the germline gene differ at one end; a read error may be behind it. V usage is TRBV7-7 and J usage is TRBJ1-1; 12 nucleotides align to TRBD1. Germline lookup yields CDR1 SSHAT and CDR2 FNYEAQ (reference sequence). The CDR3 contains 16 residues. The DNA for the CDR3 is TGTGCTAGCAGCTCCGGGACAGGGGGCGAGAGGACTGAAGCTTTCTTT. The encoded protein is CASSSGTGGERTEAFF.

This clone was detected only a few times. One end of the junction fails to match germline, which may point to a read error. This chain joins TRBV13 and TRBJ2-1, with D possibly TRBD1 on 6 matching bases. The CDR3 extends over 12 amino acids. Germline V gene data show CDR1 as PRHDT and CDR2 as FYEKMQ (reference sequence). The CDR3 region has the DNA TGTACCAGCAGCAGGGGATATAATGAGCAGTTCTTC. This sequence encodes CTSSRGYNEQFF. Together with reference TRBV13 and TRBJ2-1, the CDR3 gives the full variable domain: AAGVIQSPRHLIKEKRETATLKCYPIPRHDTVYWYQQGPGQDPQFLISFYEKMQSDKGSIPDRFSAQQFSDYHSELNMSSLELGDSALYFCTSSRGYNEQFFGPGTRLTVL.

Of note for this clone: Other DNA sequences in this sample translate to the same CDR3. The rearrangement links TRBV18 to TRBJ2-7, with a tentative D call TRBD1 (6 bases). The germline V and J ends were trimmed by 4 bases and 1 base, with 8 bases remaining between them. The CDR3 is 13 amino acids. The germline V gene encodes CDR1 KGHSH and CDR2 LQKENI. The chain's CDR3 is CASSLGTSYEQYF. DNA for the CDR3: TGTGCCAGCTCACTAGGGACATCCTACGAGCAGTACTTC.

This chain links TRBV6-5 with TRBJ1-1; 12 bases are a match to TRBD1. Germline CDR1 and CDR2: MNHEY and SVGAGI. The CDR3 is 14 residues long. V lost 2 bases and J lost 8; bases outside the gene matches: 3. The CDR3: CASSYGDRGREAFF. CDR3 coding DNA: TGTGCCAGCAGTTACGGGGACAGGGGGCGGGAAGCTTTCTTT.

This clone appeared a few times. The chain couples TRBV6-6 to TRBJ1-4, with a tentative D call TRBD1 (5 bases). V lost 6 bases and J lost 4, with 18 bases in between. The germline CDR1 and CDR2 sequences are MNHNY and SVGAGI (reference sequence). The CDR3 spans 16 residues. In DNA, the CDR3 is TGTGCCAGCAGCCTCTTGTCGGGGGTTGGTAATGAAAAACTGTTTTTT. Translation: CASSLLSGVGNEKLFF.

This CDR3 is CASSPPDRGRKLFF. CDR3 nucleotides: TGTGCCAGCAGTCCTCCGGACAGGGGGCGAAAACTGTTTTTT. This sequence joins TRBV28 and TRBJ1-4, with TRBD1 identical over 11 bases. The CDR3 has 14 residues. Germline V gene sequence: CDR1 MDHEN, CDR2 SYDVKM. V shed 5 bases and J 10 bases; nucleotides not matched to a gene: 6.

The rearrangement joins TRBV10-3 to TRBJ2-7, with TRBD2 matching 8 bases. The CDR3 length is 13 residues. J gave up 3 bases and V 4 bases, and 2 bases lay outside the gene matches. In germline, CDR1 is ENHRY, CDR2 SYGVKD. The CDR3 DNA sequence: TGTGCCATCAGTGCCGGGACTAGCTACGAGCAGTACTTC. Protein: CAISAGTSYEQYF.

In its sample, this clone was seen a few times. The rearrangement joins TRBV13 to TRBJ2-3, with 7 bases that match TRBD2. This CDR3 is 17 amino acids long. Looked up from germline, CDR1 is PRHDT and CDR2 is FYEKMQ (reference sequence). The V segment lost 6 bases and the J segment 2 bases; nucleotides outside the gene matches: 14. In DNA form, the CDR3 reads TGTGCCAGCAGTTTTTCACGTTTTAGCGGGTCCACAGATACGCAGTATTTT. It specifies CASSFSRFSGSTDTQYF.

V and J are TRBV25-1 and TRBJ1-1; D is ambiguous. From germline, CDR1 is MGHDK and CDR2 SYGVNS. V was clipped by 6 bases and J by 4 bases, with 12 bases between them. The CDR3 contains 13 residues. CDR3 bases: TGTGCCAGCAGCCCTGCTGGGAGCACTGAAGCTTTCTTT. This encodes CASSPAGSTEAFF.

The chain combines TRBV7-9 with TRBJ2-7; no firm D call. This CDR3 has 12 amino acids. CDR1 SEHNR and CDR2 FQNEAQ come from the germline V gene (reference sequence). The V end was cut by 5 bases, the J end by 7 bases, with 12 bases between. CDR3 in amino acids: CASSPQFDEQYF. For the CDR3, the DNA is TGTGCCAGCAGCCCACAATTTGATGAGCAGTACTTC.

This clone was observed once. The gene calls are TRBV28 and TRBJ2-7; 8 nucleotides match TRBD1. Germline CDR1 MDHEN, CDR2 SYDVKM. V was pared by 7 bases and J by 5 bases, with 7 bases of the junction left unmatched. CDR3 length: 13 residues. CDR3 sequence: CASNIRGQDEQYF. The CDR3 DNA reads as TGTGCCAGCAACATCAGGGGGCAGGACGAGCAGTACTTC. The whole variable domain, filled in from reference TRBV28 and TRBJ2-7, reads DVKVTQSSRYLVKRTGEKVFLECVQDMDHENMFWYRQDPGLGLRLIYFSYDVKMKEKGDIPEGYSVSREKKERFSLILESASTNQTSMYLCASNIRGQDEQYFGPGTRLTVT.

J is TRBJ2-5 and V is TRBV10-3; possible D gene TRBD1, 6 bases. In germline, CDR1 is ENHRY, CDR2 SYGVKD. Between the trimmed V and J ends, which lost 6 bases and 2 bases, there was a span of 10 bases. The CDR3 covers 13 residues. The CDR3 is CAIRVQGQETQYF. CDR3 DNA sequence: TGTGCCATCAGGGTACAGGGTCAAGAGACCCAGTACTTC.

The rearrangement joins TRBV28 to TRBJ2-7; 7 nucleotides line up with TRBD1. With V trimmed by 5 bases and J by 5 bases, 9 bases remained unmatched. CDR3 length equals 14 residues. Germline CDR1 reads MDHEN; CDR2 reads SYDVKM. As DNA, the CDR3 is TGTGCCAGCAGTCCCGACAGGGTTCGCCACGAGCAGTACTTC. Encoded protein: CASSPDRVRHEQYF.

The V call is TRBV4-3, the J call TRBJ2-2; the D is unclear. From germline, CDR1 is LGHNA and CDR2 YSLEER. Trimming left V 0 bases short and J 0 bases short, with 8 bases between. The CDR3 consists of 16 residues. Written as DNA, the CDR3 is TGCGCCAGCAGCCAAGATCTGTTGTCGAACACCGGGGAGCTGTTTTTT. It translates to CASSQDLLSNTGELFF.

This chain connects TRBV5-6 to TRBJ1-2, with 8 bases identical to TRBD1. CDR3 length: 16 residues. Germline V gives CDR1 SGHDT, CDR2 YYEEEE. After removal of 2 bases from V and 4 bases from J, the junction contained 10 bases not matched to a gene. CDR3 sequence reads: CASSFARGQVVYGYTF. The CDR3, as DNA: TGTGCCAGCAGCTTCGCTAGGGGACAGGTTGTCTATGGCTACACCTTC.

V gene TRBV4-3 combines with J gene TRBJ2-1; D is ambiguous. Germline V CDR1 and CDR2: LGHNA, YSLEER. The CDR3 runs to 15 residues. The germline V and J ends were trimmed by 0 bases and 0 bases, with 6 bases remaining between them. The CDR3 loop reads CASSQDLSSYNEQFF. In DNA form, the CDR3 reads TGCGCCAGCAGCCAAGACCTCAGCTCCTACAATGAGCAGTTCTTC.

The chain carries TRBV30 and TRBJ1-5, with 7 bases matching TRBD1. CDR3 length: 18 residues. The V gene end was trimmed by 2 bases and the J gene end by 8 bases; junction bases not matched to a gene: 21. Germline-derived CDR1 and CDR2 are GTSNPN and SVGIG (reference sequence). The CDR3 nucleotides read TGTGCCTGGAGTACAAATTCCAATACAGACAGGGCTAAGGAGCCCCAGCATTTT. Translated, it gives CAWSTNSNTDRAKEPQHF.

The chain combines TRBV14 with TRBJ2-5; D not certain. V gave up 4 bases and J gave up 7 bases, with 13 bases separating them. This CDR3 is 13 amino acids long. Germline V CDR1 and CDR2: SGHDN, FVKESK. CDR3 amino acids: CASSRASSRTQYF. The CDR3 region has the DNA TGTGCCAGCAGCCGGGCCTCCTCCCGGACCCAGTACTTC.